These 5 T cell receptor beta chains were all obtained from the same sample, sequenced in a study of radiation and T cells in renal cell carcinoma. The sample's time point: baseline pretreatment blood. Treatment given: 15 Gy SBRT to primary tumor, nephrectomy 4 weeks later. Profiling relied on immunoSEQ multiplex PCR, and the TCRdb table lists in-frame clones only, not all of them. The sample lists about 140,000 clones; 75% to 90% were seen once. Specimen: blood, collected from a patient whose treatment included radiotherapy and nephrectomy. The receptors come from a woman in her 50s with renal cell carcinoma.

The table lists this clone with a count of one. The chain has TRBV6-1 and TRBJ2-7; D may match TRBD1 or TRBD2 (5 bases each). V was pared by 4 bases and J by 2 bases, with 12 bases between. CDR1 is MNHNS and CDR2 is SASEGT in the germline V gene. This CDR3 is 14 amino acids long. The CDR3 DNA follows: TGTGCCAGCAGTGTATGGGACCGCACCTACGAGCAGTACTTC. Protein sequence: CASSVWDRTYEQYF.

This chain joins TRBV7-8 and TRBJ2-7, with no clear D. Per germline, CDR1 SGHVS and CDR2 FQNEAQ. Trimming stripped 3 bases from V and 0 bases from J, with 15 bases between. The CDR3 length is 16 residues. CDR3 amino acids: CASSFDTALYSYEQYF. CDR3 coding DNA: TGTGCCAGCAGCTTTGATACGGCCCTTTACTCCTACGAGCAGTACTTC.

This clone was recorded a few times. This rearrangement joins TRBV5-4 to TRBJ2-1, with 8 bases that match TRBD2. Germline V gene lookup returns CDR1 SGHNT and CDR2 YYREEE (reference sequence). This CDR3 contains 17 residues. V dropped 2 bases and J dropped 0; count of bases not matched to a gene: 7. The CDR3 sequence: CASSFTSGASSYNEQFF. As DNA, the CDR3 is TGTGCCAGCAGCTTCACTAGCGGAGCGAGCTCCTACAATGAGCAGTTCTTC.

The chain joins TRBV5-6 to TRBJ2-2, with D unresolved. Trimming took off 5 bases at V and 4 bases at J, with 15 bases between the two ends. Germline CDR1 reads SGHDT; CDR2 reads YYEEEE. The CDR3 covers 15 residues. The CDR3 protein is CASRRWMWGTGELFF. The CDR3 DNA sequence: TGTGCCAGCAGACGATGGATGTGGGGCACCGGGGAGCTGTTTTTT.

The J gene is TRBJ1-3, the V gene TRBV6-5; D gene unclear. This CDR3 contains 13 residues. Germline CDR1 is MNHEY and CDR2 is SVGAGI. V was pared by 10 bases and J by 0 bases, with 10 bases between. The CDR3: CATAWDSGNTIYF. For the CDR3, the DNA is TGTGCCACCGCGTGGGACTCTGGAAACACCATATATTTT.